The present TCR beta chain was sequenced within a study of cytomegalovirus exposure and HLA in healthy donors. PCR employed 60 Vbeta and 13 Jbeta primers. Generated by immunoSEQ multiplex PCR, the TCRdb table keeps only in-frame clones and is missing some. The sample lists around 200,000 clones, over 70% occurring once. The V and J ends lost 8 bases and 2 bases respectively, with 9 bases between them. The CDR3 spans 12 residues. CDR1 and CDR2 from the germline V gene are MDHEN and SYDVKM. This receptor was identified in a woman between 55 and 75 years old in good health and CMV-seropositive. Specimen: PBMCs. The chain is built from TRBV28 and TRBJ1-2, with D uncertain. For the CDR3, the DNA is TGTGCCAGCCTTCTCCAGAACTATGGCTACACCTTC. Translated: CASLLQNYGYTF.